These 28 T cell receptor beta chains were sequenced from one sample in a study of cytomegalovirus exposure and HLA in healthy donors. With 60 Vbeta and 13 Jbeta primers, the PCR was carried out. Repertoires were generated with immunoSEQ multiplex PCR, while TCRdb's copy carries only in-frame clones and drops some. The sample has fewer than 250,000 clones, approximately 80% seen once. Sequenced: PBMCs. All receptors come from a woman in her forties or fifties in good health and CMV-seropositive.

The J gene is TRBJ1-1, the V gene TRBV7-9; D may be TRBD1 (6 bases). V was cut by 2 bases and J by 4 bases, with 14 bases left in between. The germline gives CDR1 SEHNR, CDR2 FQNEAQ (reference sequence). The CDR3 has 15 amino acids. Here the CDR3 reads CASSLTGGRSTEAFF. The CDR3 DNA sequence: TGTGCCAGCAGCTTAACGGGGGGCAGGAGCACTGAAGCTTTCTTT.

This rearrangement joins TRBV5-1 to TRBJ1-6; 10 positions match TRBD1. The CDR3 loop spans 16 amino acids. The germline gives CDR1 SGHRS, CDR2 YFSETQ. Unmatched junction bases numbered 8, after V lost 4 bases and J lost 7 bases. The CDR3, as DNA: TGCGCCAGCAGCCGGGTTCCGGGACAGGGGAATTCACCCCTCCACTTT. Its protein product is CASSRVPGQGNSPLHF.

This chain uses TRBV27 with TRBJ1-4; 8 nucleotides agree with TRBD1. Germline V CDR1 and CDR2: MNHEY, SMNVEV (reference sequence). The CDR3 sequence is 16 residues long. J gave up 0 bases and V 4 bases, and 4 bases lay outside the gene matches. The CDR3, as DNA: TGTGCCAGCAGTTACTACAGGGGGGCAACTAATGAAAAACTGTTTTTT. This codes for CASSYYRGATNEKLFF.

The CDR3 sequence is CASSAPRQILRYGYTF. CDR3 nucleotide sequence: TGTGCCAGCAGCGCCCCTCGACAGATACTCCGCTATGGCTACACCTTC. This rearrangement joins TRBV11-2 to TRBJ1-2; a weak D match, TRBD1 (5 bases). Trimming took 5 bases from V and 4 from J, leaving 20 bases between them. This CDR3 is 16 amino acids long. The germline gives CDR1 SGHAT, CDR2 FQNNGV.

This chain uses TRBV27 with TRBJ2-1; 10 bases are shared with TRBD1. This CDR3 has 15 residues. Germline-derived CDR1 and CDR2 are MNHEY and SMNVEV (reference sequence). Germline trimming cut 0 bases from V and 11 bases from J; bases unmatched to any gene: 7. CDR3 loop: CASSLSGTGAVQQFF. DNA of the CDR3: TGTGCCAGCAGTTTATCAGGGACAGGGGCCGTTCAGCAGTTCTTC.

The chain joins TRBV6-1 to TRBJ1-1, with D possibly being TRBD1 (6 bases). The germline V and J ends were trimmed by 6 bases and 3 bases, with 14 bases remaining between them. The CDR3 runs 14 residues. The germline V gene encodes CDR1 MNHNS and CDR2 SASEGT. CDR3 bases: TGTGCCAGCAGCAGGACAGTTTTAGACACTGAAGCTTTCTTT. As protein: CASSRTVLDTEAFF.

This sequence joins TRBV5-1 and TRBJ1-4; D call uncertain. V dropped 4 bases and J dropped 8 bases, with 15 bases sitting between them. The CDR3 consists of 14 residues. Germline CDR1 SGHRS, CDR2 YFSETQ. The CDR3 region is CASSRALPGEKLFF. For the CDR3, the DNA is TGCGCCAGCAGCCGGGCCCTACCGGGGGAAAAACTGTTTTTT.

The chain has TRBV11-2 and TRBJ1-5, with D perhaps TRBD1 (5 bases). CDR1 and CDR2 from the germline V gene are SGHAT and FQNNGV. V dropped 2 bases and J dropped 1 base, with 9 bases sitting between them. CDR3 length equals 15 residues. The CDR3 region has the DNA TGTGCCAGCAGCTTAACTGGGGGGAGCAATCAGCCCCAGCATTTT. Protein product: CASSLTGGSNQPQHF.

V usage is TRBV19 and J usage is TRBJ1-4; D remains ambiguous. Trimming removed 3 bases at V and 8 bases at J, with 16 bases between. The CDR3 loop spans 15 amino acids. Looked up from germline, CDR1 is LNHDA and CDR2 is SQIVND (reference sequence). Here the CDR3 reads CASSIRPSADEKLFF. CDR3 nucleotide sequence: TGTGCCAGTAGTATTCGACCCTCAGCGGACGAAAAACTGTTTTTT.

The V and J genes are TRBV7-6 and TRBJ1-3; 7 bases align to TRBD1. CDR1 SGHVS and CDR2 FNYEAQ come from the germline V gene. V was pared by 2 bases and J by 4 bases, with 8 bases of the junction left unmatched. The CDR3 is 16 amino acids. The CDR3 DNA reads TGTGCCAGCAGCTTACAATCCGGGACAGCAGGAAACACCATATATTTT. This sequence encodes CASSLQSGTAGNTIYF.

This sequence joins TRBV6-5 and TRBJ1-1; 9 nucleotides align to TRBD1. The CDR3 runs 14 residues. Trimming at V came to 6 bases and at J to 5 bases, leaving 7 bases not matched to a gene. The germline gives CDR1 MNHEY, CDR2 SVGAGI. The CDR3 DNA reads as TGTGCCAGCAGCCTGGGACAGGGAAAGACTGAAGCTTTCTTT. This sequence encodes CASSLGQGKTEAFF.

This clone was detected only once. This chain uses TRBV7-2 with TRBJ1-1; D is ambiguous. From germline, CDR1 is SGHTA and CDR2 FQGNSA. The CDR3 covers 15 residues. V lost 6 bases and J 1 base, leaving 15 bases between the germline ends. DNA of the CDR3: TGTGCCAGCAGTCTTGTCCCCCTCGGGAACACTGAAGCTTTCTTT. It is translated as CASSLVPLGNTEAFF.

The chain recombines TRBV2 with TRBJ1-5; the D is unclear. V lost 3 bases, J lost 0 bases, and 6 bases lay in between. Germline V gene sequence: CDR1 SNHLY, CDR2 FYNNEI. The CDR3 sequence is 14 residues long. The CDR3 protein is CASSESPSNQPQHF. The CDR3 DNA reads TGTGCCAGCAGTGAGAGCCCTAGCAATCAGCCCCAGCATTTT.

The chain combines TRBV5-1 with TRBJ2-5; D not certain. The V gene lost 4 bases and the J gene lost 7 bases, with 11 bases spanning the gap. This CDR3 has 12 residues. The germline gives CDR1 SGHRS, CDR2 YFSETQ. Here the CDR3 DNA reads TGCGCCAGCAGCGGTGGTTTTAGGACCCAGTACTTC. Residues: CASSGGFRTQYF.

This clone was recorded only once. An end of the junction differs from the germline gene, which may be a read error. Here the CDR3 DNA reads TGTGCCAGCAGCCAAGCCCTCCGAGCCGGAGAGGCCCAGTACTTC. Encoded protein: CASSQALRAGEAQYF. The rearrangement joins TRBV14 to TRBJ2-5; D unclear. The CDR3 runs 15 residues. CDR1 is SGHDN, CDR2 FVKESK, per germline.

The genes are TRBV2 and TRBJ2-7; tentative D call: TRBD2 (5 bases). The V and J ends lost 11 bases and 2 bases respectively, with 16 bases between them. Germline loops: CDR1 SNHLY, CDR2 FYNNEI. The CDR3 length is 13 residues. The CDR3 is CAGSPRLTYEQYF. In DNA form, the CDR3 reads TGTGCCGGGAGTCCGAGACTAACCTACGAGCAGTACTTC.

The chain joins TRBV30 to TRBJ2-3, with 7 bases that match TRBD1. The end of the DNA aligns better with TRBJ1-5, so the J call may be wrong. Germline lookup yields CDR1 GTSNPN and CDR2 SVGIG (reference sequence). The CDR3 runs 13 residues. CDR3 in DNA: TGTGCCTGGAGTCAGGGGGGCCTAGATACGCAGCATTTT. Its protein is CAWSQGGLDTQHF.

The sample holds one count of this clone. The rearrangement links TRBV28 to TRBJ2-7; 10 bases are shared with TRBD1. The CDR3 is 14 residues long. CDR1 is MDHEN, CDR2 SYDVKM, per germline. V shed 5 bases and J 5 bases; nucleotides not matched to a gene: 6. CDR3 in amino acids: CASSGTGVDDEQYF. CDR3 nucleotides: TGTGCCAGCAGTGGGACAGGGGTTGACGACGAGCAGTACTTC.

The count of this clone is one. The chain combines TRBV7-2 with TRBJ2-4; D not certain. The germline gives CDR1 SGHTA, CDR2 FQGNSA. Trimming shortened V by 1 base and J by 12 bases, and 7 bases separated the two germline ends. CDR3 length equals 11 residues. Written as DNA, the CDR3 is TGTGCCAGCAGCTTAGTGGCAACTCAGTACTTC. Translating gives CASSLVATQYF.

The chain employs TRBV29-1 and TRBJ2-2; 8 nucleotides match TRBD1. The CDR3 totals 13 residues. The junction had 6 bases not matched to a gene; V was cut back by 5 bases and J by 7 bases. CDR1 and CDR2 from the germline V gene are SQVTM and ANQGSEA. The CDR3 bases are TGCAGCGTTTCCAGGGGGCAGAACGGGGAGCTGTTTTTT. Its translation: CSVSRGQNGELFF.

This chain joins TRBV7-2 and TRBJ2-1; 8 nucleotides agree with TRBD1. This CDR3 contains 15 residues. Germline CDR1 reads SGHTA; CDR2 reads FQGNSA. The V and J ends lost 5 bases and 3 bases, in that order; junction bases with no gene match: 6. The CDR3 loop reads CASSLRTGNYNEQFF. CDR3 coding DNA: TGTGCCAGCAGCCTACGGACAGGGAACTACAATGAGCAGTTCTTC. Variable domain in full (rest from reference TRBV7-2 and TRBJ2-1): GAGVSQSPSNKVTEKGKDVELRCDPISGHTALYWYRQSLGQGLEFLIYFQGNSAPDKSGLPSDRFSAERTGGSVSTLTIQRTQQEDSAVYLCASSLRTGNYNEQFFGPGTRLTVL.

About this clone: Additional DNA sequences in this sample encode the identical CDR3. The chain combines TRBV5-1 with TRBJ2-1; D gene unclear. There are 13 residues in the CDR3. From germline, CDR1 is SGHRS and CDR2 YFSETQ. V shed 0 bases and J shed 5 bases, with 6 bases lying between them. CDR3 sequence reads: CASSLDFNNEQFF. CDR3 bases: TGCGCCAGCAGCTTGGACTTCAACAATGAGCAGTTCTTC.

The chain combines TRBV28 with TRBJ1-2; D gene uncertain. Germline CDR1 is MDHEN and CDR2 is SYDVKM. The V end lost 5 bases, the J end lost 5 bases, and 21 bases lay between the germline ends. The CDR3 sequence is 16 residues long. DNA for the CDR3: TGTGCCAGCAGTGACACCTCGGCGGGTGAGGTTTATGGCTACACCTTC. This encodes CASSDTSAGEVYGYTF.

This clone was recorded once. The gene calls are TRBV7-9 and TRBJ2-1, with D possibly matching TRBD1 (5 bases). The CDR3 is 15 amino acids. CDR1 is SEHNR and CDR2 is FQNEAQ in the germline V gene (reference sequence). Trimming pared 5 bases from V and 7 bases from J, leaving 18 bases between. The CDR3 sequence: CASSQRGRSGNEQFF. Written as DNA, the CDR3 is TGTGCCAGCAGCCAAAGGGGTAGATCGGGTAATGAGCAGTTCTTC.

The chain combines TRBV4-1 with TRBJ2-3; the match to TRBD2 covers 11 bases. The germline V gene encodes CDR1 MGHRA and CDR2 YSYEKL. There are 16 residues in the CDR3. The V gene end was trimmed by 5 bases and the J gene end by 0 bases; junction bases not matched to a gene: 4. CDR3 loop: CASSVRLAGSTDTQYF. CDR3 DNA: TGCGCCAGCAGCGTTCGACTAGCGGGGAGCACAGATACGCAGTATTTT.

The V call is TRBV30, the J call TRBJ2-5; D is ambiguous. In germline, CDR1 is GTSNPN, CDR2 SVGIG (reference sequence). V lost 4 bases and J lost 4, with 10 bases in between. The CDR3 sequence is 12 residues long. The CDR3 region has the DNA TGTGCCTGGAAAGGAGTAGCAGAGACCCAGTACTTC. Translating it yields CAWKGVAETQYF.

This sequence joins TRBV27 and TRBJ1-1; D is unclear. The V gene's germline CDR1 is MNHEY and CDR2 SMNVEV (reference sequence). V was pared by 1 base and J by 0 bases, with 9 bases between. The CDR3 totals 15 residues. CDR3 DNA: TGTGCCAGCAGTTTATGGGGAGAGGTGAACACTGAAGCTTTCTTT. Translated: CASSLWGEVNTEAFF.

The rearrangement uses TRBV7-9 and TRBJ1-2; D gene unclear. CDR1 is SEHNR and CDR2 is FQNEAQ in the germline V gene (reference sequence). There are 16 residues in the CDR3. With 5 bases removed from V and 1 base from J, the gap between germline ends came to 17 bases. In DNA form, the CDR3 reads TGTGCCAGCAGCCTCAAAGAACCTCGGGGTAACTATGGCTACACCTTC. The encoded protein is CASSLKEPRGNYGYTF.